Listed below are T cell receptor beta chains from one sample, sequenced in a study of T cell repertoires in cytomegalovirus infection. TCRdb recomputed calls from the reads with MiXCR, one row per CDR3 protein. The sample records about 130,000 distinct CDR3 sequences, 7% to 10% being singletons. The specimen was PBMCs. All receptors derive from a human donor in good health (CMV status not recorded). Some clones in this sample may be carry-over from other donors' samples. The CDR3 runs from the conserved cysteine through the conserved F or W. A D gene is named only where the DNA matches it firmly.

D gene,V gene,J gene,CDR3 protein
TRBD1,TRBV19,TRBJ1-5,CATDTGAPWPQHF
TRBD2,TRBV20-1,TRBJ2-1,CSARRPSGVSFLNEQFF
.,TRBV19,TRBJ2-1,CASSRDGYNEQFF
TRBD2,TRBV7-9,TRBJ2-1,CASSSTSSGRHNEQFF
.,TRBV28,TRBJ1-1,CASSFGGRVHTEAFF
TRBD1,TRBV7-9,TRBJ2-3,CASSPVTGGSDTQYF
TRBD1,TRBV5-4,TRBJ2-1,CASSYPGTGGNEQFF
TRBD1,TRBV7-9,TRBJ1-3,CAGQGISSGNTIYF
TRBD2,TRBV7-2,TRBJ2-3,CASSLGTSGGADTQYF
.,TRBV11-3,TRBJ2-7,CASSFSGATYEQYF
TRBD1,TRBV10-3,TRBJ2-7,CAISESGQGSYEQYF
TRBD2,TRBV7-6,TRBJ2-3,CASSPGGSPGTKDTQYF
.,TRBV18,TRBJ1-1,CASSPLSRGQVNTEAFF
TRBD1,TRBV7-9,TRBJ2-5,CASIGTGYQETQYF
.,TRBV28,TRBJ1-1,CASSPLTSNTEAFF
TRBD1,TRBV20-1,TRBJ1-4,CSARGTGVVEKLFF
TRBD1,TRBV11-3,TRBJ1-1,CASNRGAGLATEAFF
TRBD2,TRBV7-9,TRBJ2-5,CASSVSGGQETQYF
.,TRBV6-5,TRBJ1-5,CASGWTEPSNQPQHF
.,TRBV18,TRBJ2-1,CASSPTGSPSYNEQFF
.,TRBV20-1,TRBJ2-4,CSARQTGGTKNIQYF
.,TRBV6-2/TRBV6-3,TRBJ2-5,CASSYGTNQETQYF
.,TRBV29-1,TRBJ1-6,CSGEGGKNSPLHF
TRBD1,TRBV7-2,TRBJ2-3,CASSLGQGLFGSAQYF
.,TRBV7-2,TRBJ1-5,CASSYQGLASNQPQHF
.,TRBV2,TRBJ1-5,CASSRNGRDGDSF
.,TRBV20-1,TRBJ1-2,CSARDAGNYGYTF
TRBD1,TRBV6-2/TRBV6-3,TRBJ2-2,CASRRQGADTGELFF
.,TRBV12-3/TRBV12-4,TRBJ1-1,CASDSGQNTEAFF
TRBD1,TRBV5-5,TRBJ1-3,CASSLDGQGRTIYF
TRBD1,TRBV12-3/TRBV12-4,TRBJ1-2,CASSPGGSGYTF
.,TRBV2,TRBJ1-2,CASSDPGYGYGYTF
.,TRBV7-3,TRBJ1-1,CASSLRGGTEAFF
.,TRBV6-5,TRBJ1-1,CASSYPGSHGEAFF
.,TRBV10-3,TRBJ2-3,CAIQSRKTDTQYF
.,TRBV7-9,TRBJ1-5,CASSLSGTPNQPQHF
.,TRBV3-1,TRBJ2-1,CASGGQGSNEQFF
TRBD1,TRBV6-6,TRBJ2-7,CASSRGQANYEQYF
.,TRBV12-3/TRBV12-4,TRBJ1-1,CASSGQAFPSQAFF
TRBD2,TRBV5-4,TRBJ2-3,CASSLDPRGGTDTQYF
.,TRBV6-6,TRBJ1-4,CASSYPRTNEKLFF
TRBD1,TRBV28,TRBJ1-5,CASTPGGDRGNQPQHF
.,TRBV20-1,TRBJ2-2,CSGKDLSTGELFF
.,TRBV29-1,TRBJ1-2,CSVVTGANYGYTF
.,TRBV25-1,TRBJ1-2,CASSEYGGYGYTF
.,TRBV19,TRBJ2-1,CASSMGPGGNEQFF
.,TRBV20-1,TRBJ1-1,CSATVVGYTEAFF
TRBD2,TRBV29-1,TRBJ2-3,CSVPQAGVTDTQYF
TRBD1,TRBV4-1,TRBJ1-5,CASSPRPTGDSNQPQHF
.,TRBV5-4,TRBJ2-5,CANSPRLGPEETQYF
TRBD1,TRBV7-9,TRBJ2-1,CASRFRDRGSDEQFF
.,TRBV6-5,TRBJ2-5,CASSQTTRETQYF
.,TRBV7-3,TRBJ1-1,CASSLEGLNTEAFF
.,TRBV15,TRBJ1-1,CATREGRLNTEAFF
TRBD2,TRBV20-1,TRBJ2-3,CSARGGPGLVGPLTDTQYF
.,TRBV4-2,TRBJ2-7,CASSQEEAGGSYEQYF
TRBD1,TRBV28,TRBJ2-2,CASQDGTADTGELFF
.,TRBV7-6,TRBJ2-5,CASSLDVETQYF